These 15 T cell receptor beta chains share one sample of origin, sequenced in a study of T cell clonotyping in hematopoietic cell transplantation. Here immunoSEQ multiplex PCR was the method, and the copy in TCRdb shows in-frame clones only, minus some. The table includes tens of thousands of clones, around 94% detected once. Material: peripheral blood mononuclear cells. These receptors were collected from a woman aged 50 to 60 in good health. Some clones in this sample may be carry-over from other donors' samples.

The V call is TRBV5-4, the J call TRBJ2-5; the D gene is possibly TRBD1 (5 bases). This CDR3 comprises 13 residues. Germline-derived CDR1 and CDR2 are SGHNT and YYREEE (reference sequence). Trimming left V 1 base short and J 5 bases short, with 9 bases between. Here the CDR3 DNA reads TGTGCCAGCAGCTTGATGGGGCAGGAGACCCAGTACTTC. Protein sequence: CASSLMGQETQYF.

V is TRBV19 and J is TRBJ1-4; 8 positions match TRBD1. This CDR3 is built from 16 residues. The V gene's germline CDR1 is LNHDA and CDR2 SQIVND (reference sequence). J gave up 8 bases and V 3 bases, and 11 bases lay outside the gene matches. The CDR3 DNA sequence: TGTGCCAGTAGTATCGGTCCAGGGGGCGGAGGGGAAAAACTGTTTTTT. It yields the protein CASSIGPGGGGEKLFF.

The chain combines TRBV4-3 with TRBJ1-1; D remains unclear. This CDR3 is built from 14 residues. Looked up from germline, CDR1 is LGHNA and CDR2 is YSLEER. The V end was cut by 2 bases, the J end by 0 bases, with 7 bases between. This CDR3 reads CASSQRAMNTEAFF. The CDR3 DNA follows: TGCGCCAGCAGCCAAAGGGCGATGAACACTGAAGCTTTCTTT.

This chain links TRBV19 with TRBJ1-1; no clear D. The CDR3 totals 12 residues. With 3 bases removed from V and 4 bases from J, the gap between germline ends came to 6 bases. The germline V gene has CDR1 LNHDA and CDR2 SQIVND (reference sequence). CDR3 sequence reads: CASSIRSTEAFF. CDR3 nucleotide sequence: TGTGCCAGTAGTATCAGGAGCACTGAAGCTTTCTTT.

V gene TRBV5-6 combines with J gene TRBJ1-5; D uncertain. V dropped 1 base and J dropped 2 bases, with 4 bases sitting between them. Germline V gene data show CDR1 as SGHDT and CDR2 as YYEEEE. The CDR3 has 13 residues. CDR3 coding DNA: TGTGCCAGCAGCTTGCGCGGCAATCAGCCCCAGCATTTT. Its translation is CASSLRGNQPQHF.

The J gene is TRBJ1-2, the V gene TRBV4-3, with D possibly matching TRBD1 (6 bases). Germline CDR1 LGHNA, CDR2 YSLEER. The CDR3 has 13 residues. The V gene lost 2 bases and the J gene lost 8 bases, with 12 bases spanning the gap. The CDR3 protein is CASSQHTGYGYTF. The CDR3 DNA sequence: TGCGCCAGCAGCCAACATACAGGGTACGGCTACACCTTC.

The chain carries TRBV5-4 and TRBJ2-1; D is ambiguous. The CDR3 runs to 13 residues. V was trimmed by 5 bases and J by 10 bases, leaving 16 bases between them. Looked up from germline, CDR1 is SGHNT and CDR2 is YYREEE (reference sequence). In DNA, the CDR3 is TGTGCCAGCAGTTTGACCGGAGTGACCGAGCAGTTCTTC. Its translation is CASSLTGVTEQFF.

The chain recombines TRBV19 with TRBJ1-1; D remains ambiguous. CDR3 length equals 15 residues. V lost 1 base to trimming and J lost 0 bases, with 9 bases between them. Germline assignment: CDR1 LNHDA and CDR2 SQIVND (reference sequence). CDR3 residues: CASSIAGFMNTEAFF. In DNA, the CDR3 is TGTGCCAGTAGTATAGCGGGCTTCATGAACACTGAAGCTTTCTTT.

V usage is TRBV7-8 and J usage is TRBJ2-5; TRBD2 is a possible D gene (6 bases). This CDR3 is built from 15 residues. V was cut by 1 base and J by 2 bases, with 11 bases left in between. The germline CDR1 and CDR2 sequences are SGHVS and FQNEAQ. CDR3 sequence: CASSLVLRGQETQYF. In DNA form, the CDR3 reads TGTGCCAGCAGCTTAGTATTGCGGGGACAAGAGACCCAGTACTTC. The complete variable domain, with remaining parts taken from reference TRBV7-8 and TRBJ2-5, reads GAGVSQSPRYKVAKRGQDVALRCDPISGHVSLFWYQQALGQGPEFLTYFQNEAQLDKSGLPSDRFFAERPEGSVSTLKIQRTQQEDSAVYLCASSLVLRGQETQYFGPGTRLLVL.

This chain uses TRBV28 with TRBJ2-3; D gene unclear. CDR3 length: 13 residues. CDR1 and CDR2 from the germline V gene are MDHEN and SYDVKM. Trimming cost V 6 bases and J 2 bases, with 9 bases left between them. CDR3 DNA: TGTGCCAGCAGGGTCCTCGTCACAGATACGCAGTATTTT. As protein: CASRVLVTDTQYF.

V is TRBV5-6 and J is TRBJ1-2; possible D gene TRBD1, 6 bases. Trimming stripped 6 bases from V and 4 bases from J, with 19 bases between. The CDR3 loop spans 15 amino acids. Germline lookup yields CDR1 SGHDT and CDR2 YYEEEE. The CDR3 is CASTRTGAPFYGYTF. CDR3 DNA sequence: TGTGCCAGCACTCGAACGGGGGCACCTTTCTATGGCTACACCTTC.

The chain uses TRBV6-5 and TRBJ1-1; weak D call: TRBD1 (6 bases). The CDR3 runs 14 residues. Germline lookup yields CDR1 MNHEY and CDR2 SVGAGI. With 7 bases removed from V and 4 bases from J, the gap between germline ends came to 16 bases. CDR3 in DNA: TGTGCCAGCAAAACAGGGAGGGAGGGCACTGAAGCTTTCTTT. Translation gives CASKTGREGTEAFF.

The rearrangement links TRBV5-1 to TRBJ1-3; D not certain. Germline V CDR1 and CDR2: SGHRS, YFSETQ. The CDR3 is 15 amino acids. V was shortened by 1 base and J by 4 bases, with 12 bases between the two germline ends. DNA for the CDR3: TGCGCCAGCAGCTTGAACGCTCTAGAGGGAAACACCATATATTTT. Protein: CASSLNALEGNTIYF.

This chain joins TRBV19 and TRBJ2-7; D gene ambiguous. Per germline, CDR1 LNHDA and CDR2 SQIVND (reference sequence). The CDR3 covers 13 residues. Trimming cost V 6 bases and J 2 bases, with 11 bases left between them. CDR3 coding DNA: TGTGCCAGTAGCTCCGGACGAGCCTACGAGCAGTACTTC. Translating it yields CASSSGRAYEQYF.

The chain uses TRBV5-4 and TRBJ1-2; maybe TRBD1 (6 bases). The ends were cut back, 4 bases at V and 7 bases at J, with 14 bases in the middle. CDR3 size: 13 residues. From germline, CDR1 is SGHNT and CDR2 YYREEE (reference sequence). CDR3 coding DNA: TGTGCCAGCAGCACCTCAGGGGCGCCTGGCTACACCTTC. Protein: CASSTSGAPGYTF.